The present T cell receptor (beta chain) was sequenced within a study of blood T cell repertoires in COVID-19 (dated by TCRdb to 2018 to 2020). A note on the overall study: The collaborator samples originated in the United States, Italy and Spain and spanned the acute and convalescent phases of COVID-19. The prospective study material was composed of cDNA or gDNA derived from T cells, B-cell-depleted T cells, or PBMCs. The dataset comprised deeply sampled blood TCRbeta repertoires from subjects exposed to, actively infected with, or recovered from COVID-19. A freely available public database, intended as a resource for researchers studying the immune response to SARS-CoV-2, is where the repertoires were released. Samples came from the ongoing ImmuneRACE study (first 160 participants) plus 1,254 subjects from 6 global collaborators. Sample metadata almost always included a de-identified subject ID, COVID-19 status, age in years and sex. Where available, HLA class I and class II types were taken from metadata supplied by the sample provider and were not determined by assay-based typing. What the study reported, not specific to this receptor: Clinical and demographic metadata were provided uncurated, with the amount varying by source and participant.

As for this clone: Its antigen specificity is not known. Base qualities are not at hand, and no much larger clone is one base apart.

Including the terminal cysteine and phenylalanine, the CDR3 comprises 14 residues. This entry keeps only the CDR3 DNA: 42 bases, framed from base 1. Clipping removes 1 base from V and 2 bases from J, with 2 as the unmatched junction base count. For CDR1 and CDR2, the germline V gene lists SGHRS and YFSETQ. The immunoSEQ Assay, a bias-controlled multiplex PCR, was used to amplify TCRbeta CDR3 regions from genomic DNA. On the study's bioinformatics: Nucleated cell counts per sample were estimated from amplification of reference gene primers within the assay. To quantify the absolute abundance of each unique TCRbeta CDR3 rearrangement, sequence reads were collapsed and filtered. For each sample, productive Simpson clonality was calculated as the square root of Simpson's diversity index over productive rearrangements. The table comes from immuneACCESS by way of TCRdb, which keeps in-frame sequences with V and J called. Part of the clones is missing from these tables; in studies checked, under half for an unresolved V gene and the rest for unknown reasons. The DNA was the basis for D and trimming; V, J and clone size are from that table. Counted in this sample were approximately 70,000 clones; around 93% of them appeared once. 4.5% to 6% of the sample goes to the ten largest clones.

Whole blood was collected in K2EDTA tubes by collaborating institutions according to the institutions' own protocols. Collaborator samples were shipped for TCRbeta analysis as frozen whole blood, isolated PBMCs, or DNA extracted from either sample type. The receptor's source is a woman in her fifties or sixties with active COVID-19. Specimen: peripheral blood. The V gene is TRBV5-1 and the J gene is TRBJ1-2; 7 nucleotides in the junction match TRBD1. The nucleotides are TGCGCCAGCAGCTTGTCAGGGGGGAACTATGGCTACACCTTC. It specifies CASSLSGGNYGYTF. Here the CDR3 is joined to the reference TRBV5-1 and TRBJ1-2 genes, and the full variable domain is: KAGVTQTPRYLIKTRGQQVTLSCSPISGHRSVSWYQQTPGQGLQFLFEYFSETQRNKGNFPGRFSGRQFSNSRSEMNVSTLELGDSALYLCASSLSGGNYGYTFGSGTRLTVV.